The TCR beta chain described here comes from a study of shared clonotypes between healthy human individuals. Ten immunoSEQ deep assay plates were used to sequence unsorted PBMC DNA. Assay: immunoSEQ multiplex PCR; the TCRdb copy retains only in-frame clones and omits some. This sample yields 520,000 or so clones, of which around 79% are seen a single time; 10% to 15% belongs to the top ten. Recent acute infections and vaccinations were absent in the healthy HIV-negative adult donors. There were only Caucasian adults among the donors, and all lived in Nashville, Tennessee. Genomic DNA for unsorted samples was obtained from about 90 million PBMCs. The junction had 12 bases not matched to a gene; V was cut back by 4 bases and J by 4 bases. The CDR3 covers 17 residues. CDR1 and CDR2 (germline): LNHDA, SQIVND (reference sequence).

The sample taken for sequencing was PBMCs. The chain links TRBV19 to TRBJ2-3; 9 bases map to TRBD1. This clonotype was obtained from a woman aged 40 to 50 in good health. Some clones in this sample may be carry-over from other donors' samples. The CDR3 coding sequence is TGTGCCAGTAGTACCCACAGGGGGCTAAGGACCGCAGATACGCAGTATTTT. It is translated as CASSTHRGLRTADTQYF. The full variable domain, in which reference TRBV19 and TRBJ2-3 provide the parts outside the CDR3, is DGGITQSPKYLFRKEGQNVTLSCEQNLNHDAMYWYRQDPGQGLRLIYYSQIVNDFQKGDIAEGYSVSREKKESFPLTVTSAQKNPTAFYLCASSTHRGLRTADTQYFGPGTRLTVL.